This entry features one T cell receptor beta chain sequence. Antigen unknown. This entry is derived from a study of blood T cells in healthy people across ages. Study-wide points: Greater diversity and more naive CD4+ cells were seen in long-lived donors than in aged donors. Age showed a roughly linear inverse relationship with TCR beta diversity per million T cells. Estimates of diversity drawn from one million T cells were considered underestimates.

A second roughly 7 to 12 cycle PCR used barcoded and J-beta primers. TCRdb re-analysed the 5' RACE reads in MiXCR, keeping a single row per CDR3 protein. The table records approximately 730,000 distinct CDR3 sequences, roughly 44% of them present only once. Per individual sample, total RNA of at least 6 micrograms was extracted. Looked up from germline, CDR1 is ENHRY and CDR2 is SYGVKD. With 4 bases removed from V and 2 bases from J, the gap between germline ends came to 17 bases. The CDR3 runs 16 residues. Sequencing used blood. The sequence derives from a woman aged 55-69 years in good health. This chain links TRBV10-3 with TRBJ2-5; TRBD2 might be the D (5 bases). CDR3 amino acids: CAISGSPGRGQETQYF. The DNA for the CDR3 is TGTGCCATCAGTGGGTCGCCGGGGAGAGGGCAAGAGACCCAGTACTTC.